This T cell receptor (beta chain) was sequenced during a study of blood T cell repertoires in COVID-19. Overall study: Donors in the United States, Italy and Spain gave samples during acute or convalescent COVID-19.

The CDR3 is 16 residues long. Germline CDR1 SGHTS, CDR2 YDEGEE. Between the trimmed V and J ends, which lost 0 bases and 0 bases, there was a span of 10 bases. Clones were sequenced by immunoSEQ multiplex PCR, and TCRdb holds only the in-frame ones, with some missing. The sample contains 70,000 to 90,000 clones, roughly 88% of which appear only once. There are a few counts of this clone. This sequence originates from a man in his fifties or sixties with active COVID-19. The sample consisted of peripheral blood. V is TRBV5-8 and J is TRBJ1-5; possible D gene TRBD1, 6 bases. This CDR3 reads CASSLGQGSSNQPQHF. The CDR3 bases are TGTGCCAGCAGCTTGGGGCAGGGGTCTAGCAATCAGCCCCAGCATTTT.